The 24 T cell receptor beta chains reported below all come from one sample, sequenced in a study of a mutant IDH1 vaccine in newly diagnosed glioma. The data were produced by immunoSEQ multiplex PCR, yet TCRdb's version contains in-frame clones alone and is incomplete. Of about 53,000 clones listed, approximately 80% were seen once; the top ten hold 3% to 3.5%. No antigens are known for them. Time point meaning: week 5, during vaccination. The vaccine gave 300 ug of a 20-mer mutant IDH1 peptide subcutaneously per dose. The sample consisted of PBMCs, taken from a glioma patient whose treatment included an IDH1 peptide vaccine. These receptor sequences come from a woman aged 18-29 years with glioma. Some clones in this sample may be carry-over from other donors' samples.

V is TRBV15 and J is TRBJ1-1, with a tentative D call TRBD1 (5 bases). CDR3 size: 13 residues. Germline V gene sequence: CDR1 LNHNV, CDR2 YYDKDF (reference sequence). V was pared by 0 bases and J by 8 bases, with 10 bases between. The CDR3 is CATSRDLGTEAFF. In DNA, the CDR3 is TGTGCCACCAGCAGAGATCTGGGGACGGAAGCTTTCTTT.

The chain uses TRBV13 and TRBJ2-7; no clear D gene. This CDR3 is built from 14 residues. The germline CDR1 and CDR2 sequences are PRHDT and FYEKMQ (reference sequence). V lost 5 bases, J lost 7 bases, and 18 bases lay in between. DNA of the CDR3: TGTGCCAGCAGCCCGACCGGACCGACTCCGGAGCAGTACTTC. Its protein product is CASSPTGPTPEQYF.

This clone is a singleton in its sample. V and J are TRBV27 and TRBJ1-2; 7 nucleotides agree with TRBD1. Germline CDR1 and CDR2: MNHEY and SMNVEV (reference sequence). The V and J ends lost 7 bases and 8 bases, in that order; junction bases with no gene match: 10. CDR3 size: 13 residues. CDR3 sequence (DNA): TGTGCCAGCACTGGAGGGACAGTTGACGGCTACACCTTC. Protein sequence: CASTGGTVDGYTF.

The chain uses TRBV29-1 and TRBJ2-5, with a possible D match to TRBD1 (5 bases). Trimming stripped 4 bases from V and 5 bases from J, with 8 bases between. Germline CDR1 SQVTM, CDR2 ANQGSEA. The CDR3 runs 11 residues. CDR3 DNA: TGCAGCGTTGTCAGGGTTGAGACCCAGTACTTC. Translated: CSVVRVETQYF.

The chain carries TRBV2 and TRBJ2-5, with D uncertain. This CDR3 is built from 11 residues. V was clipped by 5 bases and J by 3 bases, with 4 bases between them. CDR1 is SNHLY, CDR2 FYNNEI, per germline. CDR3 DNA sequence: TGTGCCAGCAGTCTAGAAGAGACCCAGTACTTC. Translated: CASSLEETQYF.

The chain uses TRBV4-2 and TRBJ2-7; 11 nucleotides match TRBD2. Germline trimming cut 1 base from V and 6 bases from J; bases unmatched to any gene: 2. The CDR3 spans 14 residues. Germline V gene lookup returns CDR1 LGHNA and CDR2 YNFKEQ. In DNA form, the CDR3 reads TGTGCCAGCAGCCAAGGACTAGCGGGGTCCGAGCAGTACTTC. It codes for CASSQGLAGSEQYF.

CDR3 bases: TGTGCCAGCAGAAATCGACAGGGGGCGGGAGAGCAGTACTTC. Translated: CASRNRQGAGEQYF. The rearrangement links TRBV5-5 to TRBJ2-7; 10 bases align to TRBD1. The V gene's germline CDR1 is SGHKS and CDR2 YYEKEE (reference sequence). With V trimmed by 5 bases and J by 7 bases, 9 bases remained unmatched. The CDR3 has 14 amino acids. Supplemented by reference TRBV5-5 and TRBJ2-7, the full variable domain reads DAGVTQSPTHLIKTRGQQVTLRCSPISGHKSVSWYQQVLGQGPQFIFQYYEKEERGRGNFPDRFSARQFPNYSSELNVNALLLGDSALYLCASRNRQGAGEQYFGPGTRLTVT.

CDR3 bases: TGTGCCAGTAGTTTTCAACAGGTTACCTATGGCTACACCTTC. Translated, it gives CASSFQQVTYGYTF. V and J are TRBV19 and TRBJ1-2, with D possibly matching TRBD1 (5 bases). Germline CDR1 reads LNHDA; CDR2 reads SQIVND (reference sequence). With 5 bases removed from V and 4 bases from J, the gap between germline ends came to 14 bases. The length of the CDR3 is 14 residues. Based on the CDR3 plus reference TRBV19 and TRBJ1-2, the full variable domain is DGGITQSPKYLFRKEGQNVTLSCEQNLNHDAMYWYRQDPGQGLRLIYYSQIVNDFQKGDIAEGYSVSREKKESFPLTVTSAQKNPTAFYLCASSFQQVTYGYTFGSGTRLTVV.

V gene TRBV4-3 combines with J gene TRBJ2-7; D not resolved. The germline CDR1 and CDR2 sequences are LGHNA and YSLEER. V lost 0 bases and J 6 bases, leaving 12 bases between the germline ends. The CDR3 sequence is 14 residues long. CDR3: CASSQEVRTPEQYF. CDR3 nucleotide sequence: TGCGCCAGCAGCCAAGAGGTCCGGACCCCCGAGCAGTACTTC.

V is TRBV5-1 and J is TRBJ1-1; 7 bases align to TRBD1. This CDR3 has 13 residues. The germline V gene has CDR1 SGHRS and CDR2 YFSETQ. After removal of 5 bases from V and 6 bases from J, the junction contained 7 bases not matched to a gene. The CDR3 DNA follows: TGCGCCAGCAGATATCAGGGGGAATCTGAAGCTTTCTTT. This encodes CASRYQGESEAFF.

The table lists this clone with a count of one. The genes are TRBV7-8 and TRBJ2-2; 7 nucleotides match TRBD1. V trimming: 5 bases; J trimming: 6 bases; junction bases outside the gene matches: 9. This CDR3 is built from 15 residues. In germline, CDR1 is SGHVS, CDR2 FQNEAQ. The CDR3 loop reads CASSPNRGRAGELFF. The CDR3 bases are TGTGCCAGCAGCCCAAACAGGGGAAGGGCCGGGGAGCTGTTTTTT.

By share, this clone ranks as large (0.1 to 1%). The chain employs TRBV30 and TRBJ1-1; possible D gene TRBD1, 5 bases. The CDR3 extends over 13 amino acids. CDR1 and CDR2 (germline): GTSNPN, SVGIG (reference sequence). The V end lost 4 bases, the J end lost 6 bases, and 15 bases lay between the germline ends. CDR3 loop: CAWTVGARAEAFF. CDR3 nucleotides: TGTGCCTGGACTGTAGGGGCCCGCGCTGAAGCTTTCTTT.

This clone showed up just a few times. This rearrangement joins TRBV30 to TRBJ1-1; D call uncertain. V was pared by 0 bases and J by 6 bases, with 11 bases between. The CDR3 is 13 amino acids. Germline V gives CDR1 GTSNPN, CDR2 SVGIG (reference sequence). CDR3 protein: CAWSVGSVAEAFF. CDR3 in DNA: TGTGCCTGGAGTGTAGGGTCGGTGGCTGAAGCTTTCTTT. Together with reference TRBV30 and TRBJ1-1, the CDR3 gives the full variable domain: SQTIHQWPATLVQPVGSPLSLECTVEGTSNPNLYWYRQAAGRGLQLLFYSVGIGQISSEVPQNLSASRPQDRQFILSSKKLLLSDSGFYLCAWSVGSVAEAFFGQGTRLTVV.

This clone has just a few counts. The genes are TRBV5-6 and TRBJ2-1; 13 nucleotides match TRBD2. The CDR3 is 15 residues long. J gave up 6 bases and V 0 bases, and 0 bases lay outside the gene matches. The V gene's germline CDR1 is SGHDT and CDR2 YYEEEE. CDR3 sequence: CASSLGLAGGNEQFF. In DNA form, the CDR3 reads TGTGCCAGCAGCTTGGGACTAGCGGGGGGCAATGAGCAGTTCTTC.

Remarks on this clone: The identical CDR3 is also encoded by other nucleotide sequences in the sample. CDR3 coding DNA: TGTGCCAGCTCACCACAGGGGGATAGCAATCAGCCCCAGCATTTT. Its protein product is CASSPQGDSNQPQHF. The chain links TRBV18 to TRBJ1-5; D is possibly TRBD1 (6 bases). Germline assignment: CDR1 KGHSH and CDR2 LQKENI. The CDR3 extends over 15 amino acids. The V and J ends lost 1 base and 0 bases respectively, with 7 bases between them.

The V call is TRBV2, the J call TRBJ2-3, with 10 bases lining up with TRBD2. Germline V gene sequence: CDR1 SNHLY, CDR2 FYNNEI. The CDR3 is made up of 14 amino acids. Trimming removed 8 bases from V and 4 bases from J; junction bases left unmatched: 6. The CDR3 bases are TGTGCCAGCCCGTTAGCGGGGGGTCCAGATACGCAGTATTTT. This gives the protein CASPLAGGPDTQYF.

The chain carries TRBV29-1 and TRBJ2-7, with D perhaps TRBD1 (6 bases). This CDR3 comprises 13 residues. Germline assignment: CDR1 SQVTM and CDR2 ANQGSEA. Trimming took off 4 bases at V and 3 bases at J, with 13 bases between the two ends. DNA of the CDR3: TGCAGCGTTGGGTCAGGGGTAAGCTACGAGCAGTACTTC. It yields the protein CSVGSGVSYEQYF.

This rearrangement joins TRBV2 to TRBJ1-4; 7 positions match TRBD1. The germline V gene encodes CDR1 SNHLY and CDR2 FYNNEI. CDR3 length equals 15 residues. After removal of 5 bases from V and 5 bases from J, the junction contained 8 bases not matched to a gene. The DNA for the CDR3 is TGTGCCAGCAGTCCCAGGGGGATTTTAAATGAAAAACTGTTTTTT. Its protein is CASSPRGILNEKLFF.

The chain joins TRBV14 to TRBJ2-4; TRBD2 matches at 9 bases. This CDR3 contains 14 residues. The V segment lost 5 bases and the J segment 6 bases; nucleotides outside the gene matches: 5. Per germline, CDR1 SGHDN and CDR2 FVKESK. The CDR3 coding sequence is TGTGCCAGCAGCTCGCCGGGACTAGCAAACATTCAGTACTTC. This codes for CASSSPGLANIQYF. Together with reference TRBV14 and TRBJ2-4, the CDR3 gives the full variable domain: EAGVTQFPSHSVIEKGQTVTLRCDPISGHDNLYWYRRVMGKEIKFLLHFVKESKQDESGMPNNRFLAERTGGTYSTLKVQPAELEDSGVYFCASSSPGLANIQYFGAGTRLSVL.

The chain recombines TRBV14 with TRBJ2-2; D possibly uses TRBD1 or TRBD2 (5 bases each). Trimming removed 1 base from V and 2 bases from J, with 11 bases in between. Germline CDR1 reads SGHDN; CDR2 reads FVKESK. CDR3 size: 16 residues. CDR3 nucleotides: TGTGCCAGCAGCCAAGCGGGACGGAGTAACACCGGGGAGCTGTTTTTT. Its protein is CASSQAGRSNTGELFF.

The rearrangement links TRBV7-8 to TRBJ2-7; no definite D call. The CDR3 contains 15 residues. CDR1 and CDR2 (germline): SGHVS, FQNEAQ. Deletions cut 3 bases from V and 0 bases from J, with 12 bases between. CDR3 sequence: CASSLTQASSYEQYF. The CDR3 DNA follows: TGTGCCAGCAGCTTGACCCAAGCTAGCTCCTACGAGCAGTACTTC.

This chain connects TRBV4-2 to TRBJ2-5; D unclear. V lost 4 bases to trimming and J lost 0 bases, with 18 bases between them. Germline values: CDR1 LGHNA, CDR2 YNFKEQ. The CDR3 extends over 17 amino acids. The CDR3: CASSRPSSEQYQETQYF. In DNA form, the CDR3 reads TGTGCCAGCAGCCGTCCCTCTAGTGAACAGTACCAAGAGACCCAGTACTTC.

V gene TRBV5-4 combines with J gene TRBJ2-5; D possibly corresponds to TRBD2 (7 bases). Trimming pared 1 base from V and 2 bases from J, leaving 9 bases between. Germline CDR1 and CDR2: SGHNT and YYREEE (reference sequence). The CDR3 is 14 residues long. CDR3 DNA sequence: TGTGCCAGCAGCTTGAGGGGGGGGCAAGAGACCCAGTACTTC. Encoded protein: CASSLRGGQETQYF.

This chain joins TRBV5-1 and TRBJ2-7; 10 nucleotides align to TRBD2. The CDR3 has 15 residues. Germline trimming cut 0 bases from V and 5 bases from J; bases unmatched to any gene: 5. The germline CDR1 and CDR2 sequences are SGHRS and YFSETQ. The CDR3 protein is CASSLVTSGTHEQYF. In DNA, the CDR3 is TGCGCCAGCAGCTTGGTCACTAGCGGGACCCACGAGCAGTACTTC.